This is a list of T cell receptor beta chains from one sample in a study of T-cell reconstitution after alpha-beta-depleted transplantation in children. MiXCR, run by TCRdb on the PCR reads, gives a single entry per CDR3 protein. The sample includes about 340,000 distinct CDR3 sequences, about an eighth of them seen just once. The source was PBMCs, collected from the stem cell graft. These receptors originate from a human donor who donated a stem cell graft to a child with Fanconi anemia. The CDR3 runs from the conserved cysteine through the conserved F or W.

V gene	J gene	CDR3 protein
TRBV5-6	TRBJ1-1	CASSSLESMNTEAFF
TRBV6-1	TRBJ1-6	CASSDSATYNSPLHF
TRBV7-2	TRBJ2-5	CASSLTTRRETQYF
TRBV6-5	TRBJ2-2	CASSYQKSPLTGELFF
TRBV7-3	TRBJ2-3	CASIIWRRGCTDTQYF
TRBV5-1	TRBJ1-1	CASSLDGSGTEAFF
TRBV6-1	TRBJ1-1	CASSRPDRATEAFF
TRBV5-5	TRBJ1-3	CASSLVGSGNTIYF
TRBV5-1	TRBJ2-5	CASTLFTREETQYF
TRBV29-1	TRBJ1-4	CSVRKVSKGKLFF
TRBV20-1	TRBJ1-1	CSAQRTGNTEAFF
TRBV20-1	TRBJ1-1	CSATEGAEAFF
TRBV5-1	TRBJ1-1	CASSPTGAQSYTEAFF
TRBV4-2	TRBJ1-1	CASSQDLGGHMNPEAFF
TRBV18	TRBJ1-1	CASSPTGVNTEAFF
TRBV28	TRBJ2-1	CASSLGMTGEQFF
TRBV7-6	TRBJ2-5	CASSLEVGATQYF
TRBV15	TRBJ2-3	CATSREAGGGADTQYF
TRBV29-1	TRBJ2-6	CSVEGGPGANVLTF
TRBV12-3/TRBV12-4	TRBJ1-5	CASSSSGNQPQHF
TRBV18	TRBJ2-3	CASSPVRITDTQYF
TRBV7-9	TRBJ1-1	CASSSLTGDTEAFF
TRBV24-1	TRBJ1-5	CATSDLEEGGQPQHF
TRBV6-5	TRBJ2-2	CASSYSLGGELFF
TRBV6-2/TRBV6-3	TRBJ2-3	CASSYSTGSGGSTDTQYF
TRBV5-1	TRBJ2-3	CASSFLAGVSDTQYF
TRBV28	TRBJ1-2	CASTSPGAEEGYTF
TRBV7-6	TRBJ2-1	CASSSSPQGNEQFF
TRBV5-4	TRBJ2-5	CASSLVIGNRETQYF
TRBV7-2	TRBJ2-4	CASSVTAKNIQYF
TRBV29-1	TRBJ2-1	CSVAGSAETNEQFF
TRBV10-1	TRBJ2-2	CASSSSGGKNTGELFF
TRBV6-2/TRBV6-3	TRBJ2-1	CASRTSYNEQFF
TRBV19	TRBJ2-1	CASSEGTGYNEQFF
TRBV5-1	TRBJ2-7	CASSVRDIRGEQYF
TRBV20-1	TRBJ2-3	CSARLAGGNPSTDTQYF
TRBV7-8	TRBJ2-1	CASSLAGGDYNEQFF
TRBV7-3	TRBJ2-2	CASSLRAGGWAANTGELFF
TRBV3-1	TRBJ1-2	CASSQGTGGGYGYTF
TRBV20-1	TRBJ2-3	CSSRRTDTQYF